This TCR beta chain is from a study of shared clonotypes between healthy human individuals. Produced via immunoSEQ multiplex PCR; TCRdb's table is partial and in-frame only. The repertoire holds over a million clones, with 78% as singletons. Notes on this clone: Its antigen remains unidentified.

Germline loops: CDR1 SGHRS, CDR2 YFSETQ. Unmatched junction bases numbered 17, after V lost 4 bases and J lost 4 bases. The CDR3 spans 17 residues. General study points: About 5% of naive CD4 clonotypes were shared across four donors.

The clonotype comes from a man in his late teens or twenties in good health. Some clones in this sample may be carry-over from other donors' samples. Material for sequencing was memory CD4+ T cells from PBMCs. The subset was: CD45RA-negative fraction. The gene calls are TRBV5-1 and TRBJ2-7, with TRBD2 matching 7 bases. CDR3 bases: TGCGCCAGCAGCCCCGCGAATCTGGGCGCGGGGGTATACGAGCAGTACTTC. Amino acid sequence: CASSPANLGAGVYEQYF.